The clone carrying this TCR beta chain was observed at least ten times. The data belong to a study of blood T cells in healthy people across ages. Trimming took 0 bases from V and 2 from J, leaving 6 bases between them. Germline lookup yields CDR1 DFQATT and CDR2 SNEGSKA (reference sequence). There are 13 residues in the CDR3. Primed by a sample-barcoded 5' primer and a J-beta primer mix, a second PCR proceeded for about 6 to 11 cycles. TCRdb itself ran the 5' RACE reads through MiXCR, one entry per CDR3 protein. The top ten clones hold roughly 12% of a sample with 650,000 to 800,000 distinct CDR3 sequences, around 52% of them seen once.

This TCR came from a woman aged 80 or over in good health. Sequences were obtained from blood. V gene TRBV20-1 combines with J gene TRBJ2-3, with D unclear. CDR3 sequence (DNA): TGCAGTGCTAGAGATCAGGCCACAGATACGCAGTATTTT. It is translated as CSARDQATDTQYF.